Listed here is a single T cell receptor (beta chain). The antigen is undetermined. The data are from a study of T cells expressing NK-cell markers. Findings and limits, study-wide: Dominance of the CD3+CD56-NKG2C+ fraction by these clonotypes also held in several donors.

The CDR3 totals 12 residues. The V gene's germline CDR1 is LNHDA and CDR2 SQIVND (reference sequence). TCRdb re-called the 5' RACE reads; one entry per CDR3 protein, DNA not given. This sample contains around 3,300 distinct CDR3 sequences. The chain has TRBV19 and TRBJ1-5. The sequencing input was blood T cells: a sorted CD56 or NKG2C T cell subset, CD4+ or CD8+ T cells, or bulk PBMC T cells (not recorded which). This TCR derives from a man aged 18 to 70 in good health. CDR3 region: CASSSGWQPQHF.